This paragraph covers one T cell receptor (beta chain) sequence. Its binding antigen is unknown. No base quality information exists; no much larger clone differs at one position. The sample is drawn from a study of cytomegalovirus exposure and HLA in healthy donors (TCRdb year 2017). Background on the whole study: According to an earlier analysis of several hundred of the donors, about 170 million T cells yielded 100 million or so unique TCR beta sequences and less than 300 Gb of sequence data. An early release covering some 640 HLA-typed donors comprised roughly 300 gigabases of sequencing data and approximately 80 million unique TCR sequences. Of the 300 to 500 genotyped donors, roughly 76% were placed in the genetic ancestry cluster associated with self-reported Caucasian donors. The study aimed to test whether signatures of past pathogen exposure could be identified by cataloging public T cell receptors. Using immunosequencing, the study profiled T cell repertoires from 666 subjects and related those repertoires to cytomegalovirus serostatus. A separate validation cohort of 100 to 150 different subjects was used in addition to the roughly 640-subject first cohort. High-throughput TCR immunosequencing, statistical association of individual TCRs with disease status, and machine learning were combined to predict cytomegalovirus infection status. In a later analysis, previously published TCR beta repertoires from 666 donors were re-analyzed and high-resolution HLA genotyping was added so that TCR occurrence patterns could be studied. The later analysis used no new phenotypic data to find candidate immune exposures, relying instead on TCR beta sequences and their occurrence across donors. To decide whether each TCR beta V gene segment behaved as functional or pseudogenic, an earlier analysis of fewer than 750 of the donors relied on high-throughput TCR beta sequencing. Donor age, sex, ethnicity and CMV serostatus were collected together with the repertoire data. A later genetic analysis used genome-wide SNP genotypes for about three fifths of the 666 donors, treating that subset as a discovery cohort. Every repertoire in the discovery cohort had been generated on one and the same sequencing platform. Class I and class II HLA loci were covered by the typing at four-digit resolution. The number of donors typed differed by locus, with roughly 620-630 for A, B, C, DRB1 and DQB1, approximately 500 for DQA1, nearly 610 for DPA1, and over 400 for DPB1. Roughly 5 DR-DQ haplotypes were handled as single units for association and clustering, since linkage in the cohort was strong. Across 300 to 500 genotyped donors of the cohort, an average of about 220,000 unique TCR beta nucleotide sequences per donor were sequenced, and 15% to 20% of those sequences were non-productive.

The cohort was made up of about 610 healthy bone marrow donors. At the time of sampling, all cohort members were nominally healthy, though unrecorded immune exposures were likely present. The donor was CMV seropositive and belonged to the group of 250 to 300 seropositive cohort members. Every donor gave a peripheral blood sample, and the peripheral blood mononuclear cells from that sample were used for TCR beta sequencing. The Qiagen DNeasy Blood Extraction Kit was used to extract genomic DNA from the blood cell samples. Results the study describes overall, beyond this receptor: In an earlier analysis of around 500 of the donors, most TCR beta V segments appeared in productive rearrangements about 87% or about 30% of the time, broadly matching IMGT annotations. Some IMGT-functional V segments, including TRBV6-2 and TRBV6-3, could not be told apart with the 87-base-pair reads, so those segments were excluded. A cluster of highly shared sequence variants was judged likely to be a technical artifact of the sequencing pipeline. A further reported finding was that TCR beta sequences accurately predicted the HLA-A and HLA-B alleles for most subjects in the first cohort. Linkage disequilibrium might explain the correlated functional status among segregating V segments, but an unknown experimental factor could not be excluded. Specific HLA alleles were associated with 15,000 to 20,000 TCR beta sequences at a false discovery rate of 0.05 in a later analysis. Because counts were too low, seventeen rarely observed V segments, including chromosome 9 orphons, were left out of the earlier analysis of approximately 500 of the donors. The authors suggested that the approach could potentially be extended to other disease states and immunological phenotypes. In a later analysis, the rate of TCR association differed among HLA loci, with DRB1 alleles having the most associated TCRs and HLA-C alleles having the fewest. V-gene and J-gene trimming of TCR beta chains was associated with a missense DCLRE1C variant in a later genetic analysis, and the association was replicated in an independent cohort. In vitro tests confirmed that a few of the cytomegalovirus-associated TCR beta chains recognize cytomegalovirus antigens. Assigning TCR associations to individual alleles was difficult when HLA alleles, especially DR and DQ, strongly co-occurred. Presence/absence analyses assumed roughly uniform sequencing depth across donors, an assumption that may not hold. The study gave a list of about 150 TCR beta chains associated with cytomegalovirus. HLA typing was unavailable for some donors at each locus, so association tests used only the typed subset. According to a later analysis, most CMV-associated TCR beta chains appeared to be HLA-restricted, and the HLA associations seemed to be driven largely by CMV exposure. Across donors, most TCR sequences were observed very rarely, whereas some public TCRs were present in many individuals. According to a later genetic analysis, donors in an Asian-associated ancestry cluster had fewer N-insertions in productive TCRs than the roughly 660-donor mean. Cytomegalovirus status was reported to be diagnosed by the classifier with high specificity and sensitivity in both the original and validation cohorts. In this cohort, only TCR beta chains were sequenced, and detectable features were limited by the absence of alpha or paired-chain data. Compared with equally common non-associated chains, HLA-associated TCR beta chains in a later analysis were more clonally expanded and had lower generation probabilities. In a later analysis, several top co-occurrence clusters were reported to appear linked to parvovirus B19, influenza, CMV and Epstein-Barr virus. Immune exposure information for the cohort was limited to CMV serostatus.

The CDR3 runs 13 amino acids, cysteine and phenylalanine included. The retained sequence is limited to the CDR3, 39 bases, with the frame set at the first base. V lost 0 bases and J lost 6 bases; the stretch between them is 9 bases long. Reading the germline V gene gives CDR1 SGHVS and CDR2 FQNEAQ. Receptors were amplified or captured by the immunoSEQ multiplex PCR assay. The multiplex PCR relied on a mix of 60 forward primers for TCR Vbeta segments and 13 reverse primers for TCR Jbeta segments. Amplification of the CDR3 region of rearranged TCR beta genes was performed with a multiplex PCR assay on genomic DNA. The amplified TCR beta libraries were sequenced on the Illumina HiSeq System as 87-base-pair reads. Regarding the original processing steps: In a later analysis, about 80 million unique TCR beta chains were counted across the 500 to 700 repertoires, and roughly 11 million of these chains were shared by at least two donors. Raw reads were error-corrected and collapsed into unique sequences by a nearest-neighbor algorithm in which closely related sequences were merged to remove PCR and sequencing errors. To assign V, D and J gene segments, CDR3 sequences were aligned to IMGT reference sequences. For a sequence to be retained, at least a six-nucleotide match to both a V gene segment and a J gene segment was required. Rearrangements were classified as productive when the CDR3 lacked stop codons and remained in frame with V and J, and all other rearrangements were classified as non-productive. Following IMGT convention, CDR3 was defined as the stretch from the second conserved V-encoded cysteine up to the conserved J-encoded phenylalanine. The earlier analysis of around 640 of the donors excluded sequences that lacked an unambiguous match to a single V gene segment. An earlier analysis of approximately 590 of the donors called V segments functional above 56.7% productive rearrangements and segregating when the between-donor standard deviation exceeded 5%. A statistical classification framework was developed to diagnose cytomegalovirus status using the catalog of TCR beta chain sequences. In a later analysis, TCR nucleotide sequences were compared against IMGT/GENE-DB human TR gene sequences so that V and J genes could be assigned. In a later analysis, CDR3 sequences and most-parsimonious VDJ recombination scenarios were assigned using the TCRdist pipeline. In a later analysis, each TCR beta chain was defined by its CDR3 amino acid sequence together with its V-gene family, and reads without a unique V-gene family were excluded. To address suspected cross-contamination and a sequencing artifact, a later analysis removed under 600 highly shared, low-generation-probability nucleotide sequences. A later analysis calculated a clonal expansion index for each public chain from normalized within-repertoire ranks of inferred template counts. In a later analysis, generation probabilities were computed with a VDJ recombination model fitted to out-of-frame rearrangements, and the resulting probabilities were checked against IGoR. In a later analysis, hypergeometric tests were used to score TCR-TCR, TCR-HLA and TCR-CMV co-occurrence, with a repertoire-size bias correction applied to TCR pairs. A later analysis estimated false discovery rates by permuting HLA or CMV assignments 20 times. In a later analysis, co-occurring TCRs were grouped using DBSCAN, with TCRdist sequence similarity added in when clustering inside HLA-allele-positive subsets. Co-occurrence clustering excluded repertoires with fewer than 30,000 or more than 120,000 public chains, plus five with anomalous nucleotide sharing. TCRdb took this table from immuneACCESS and kept in-frame rearrangements with V and J called. Such tables lack part of the clones; where checked against another copy, unresolved V genes explain under half of the gap, and the rest is unexplained. Clone size and V and J calls were adopted from that table, with D and trimming inferred from the DNA. This sample comprises some 87,000 clones, around 70% of them detected only once. About 16% of the sample goes to the ten largest clones.

The material sequenced was PBMCs. This receptor was identified in a woman aged 45-65 years in good health and CMV-seropositive. The V and J genes are TRBV7-8 and TRBJ2-7, and TRBD2 may be the D gene, going by 5 matching bases. The DNA sequence is given as TGTGCCAGCAGCTTAGCTACTAGTTTCGAGCAGTACTTC. It encodes CASSLATSFEQYF.